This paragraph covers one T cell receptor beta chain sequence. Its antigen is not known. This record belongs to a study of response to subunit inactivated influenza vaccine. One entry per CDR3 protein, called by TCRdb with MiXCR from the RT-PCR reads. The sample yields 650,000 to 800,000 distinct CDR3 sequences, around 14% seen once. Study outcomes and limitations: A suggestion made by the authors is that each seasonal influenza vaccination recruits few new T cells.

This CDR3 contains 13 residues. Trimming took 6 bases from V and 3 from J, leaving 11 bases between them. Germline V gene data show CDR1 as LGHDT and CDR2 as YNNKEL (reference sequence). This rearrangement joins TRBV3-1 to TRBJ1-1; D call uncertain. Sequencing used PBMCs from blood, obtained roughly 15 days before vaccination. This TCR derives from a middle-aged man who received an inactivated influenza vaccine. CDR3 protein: CASSQLKDTEAFF. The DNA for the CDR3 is TGTGCCAGCAGTCAGCTAAAGGACACTGAAGCTTTCTTT.